A single T cell receptor (beta chain) is shown here with its context. The source of the sample is a study of blood T cell repertoires in COVID-19. Original methodology: Estimation of nucleated cell counts was performed using reference gene primer amplification. Here immunoSEQ multiplex PCR was the method, and the copy in TCRdb shows in-frame clones only, minus some. V and J calls plus clone size are reproduced from that table; the DNA served to infer D and trimming. The repertoire has 150,000 to 200,000 clones, almost 90% of them found once; the top ten carry approximately 0.64%. V lost 4 bases and J lost 4, with 8 bases in between. The CDR3 consists of 13 residues. The germline CDR1 and CDR2 sequences are MNHNY and SVGAGI (reference sequence).

Material for sequencing was peripheral blood. V is TRBV6-6 and J is TRBJ2-1; TRBD2 is a possible D gene (5 bases). The sequence was obtained from a man over 45 with acute or convalescent COVID-19. The CDR3: CASSLLGYNEQFF. The CDR3 region has the DNA TGTGCCAGCAGTTTACTAGGTTACAATGAGCAGTTCTTC.